This entry features one T cell receptor beta chain sequence. Its antigen is unidentified. Per germline, CDR1 SGHTA and CDR2 FQGNSA. The CDR3 consists of 14 residues. The V and J ends lost 0 bases and 3 bases respectively, with 9 bases between them. This record comes from a study of T cell repertoires in cytomegalovirus infection. Whole-study findings and limits: What dominated the ex vivo response were HLA-C-restricted CMV-specific TCR beta clonotypes.

In TCRdb, the reads were re-called with MiXCR into one record per CDR3 protein. This sample has about 740,000 distinct CDR3 sequences; roughly a third occur once, and the top ten carry around 3%. This receptor was obtained from a human donor in good health (CMV status not recorded). Some clones in this sample may be carry-over from other donors' samples. Sequences were obtained from PBMCs. The chain couples TRBV7-2 to TRBJ2-7, with D uncertain. CDR3 protein: CASSLAREVYEQYF. In DNA, the CDR3 is TGTGCCAGCAGCTTAGCTAGGGAAGTCTACGAGCAGTACTTC.